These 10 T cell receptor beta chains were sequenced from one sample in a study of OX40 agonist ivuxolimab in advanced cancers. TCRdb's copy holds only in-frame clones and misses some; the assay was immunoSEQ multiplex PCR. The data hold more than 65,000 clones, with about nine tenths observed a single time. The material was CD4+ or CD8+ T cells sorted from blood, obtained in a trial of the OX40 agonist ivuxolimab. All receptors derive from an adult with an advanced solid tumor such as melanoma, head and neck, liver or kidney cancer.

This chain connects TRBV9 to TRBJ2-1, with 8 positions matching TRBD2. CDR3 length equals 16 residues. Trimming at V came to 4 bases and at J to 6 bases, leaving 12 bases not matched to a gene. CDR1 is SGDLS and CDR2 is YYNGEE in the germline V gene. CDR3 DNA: TGTGCCAGCAGCTCGAAACTAGCGGCAGTCAGCAATGAGCAGTTCTTC. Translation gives CASSSKLAAVSNEQFF.

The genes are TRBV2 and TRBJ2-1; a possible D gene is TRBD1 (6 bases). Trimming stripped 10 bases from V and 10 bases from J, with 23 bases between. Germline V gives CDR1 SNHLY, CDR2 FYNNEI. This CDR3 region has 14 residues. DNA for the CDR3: TGTGCCACCTTAGCCGGGACACTCGGGCTGGAGCAGTTCTTC. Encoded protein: CATLAGTLGLEQFF. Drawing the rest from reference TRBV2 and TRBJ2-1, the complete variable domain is EPEVTQTPSHQVTQMGQEVILRCVPISNHLYFYWYRQILGQKVEFLVSFYNNEISEKSEIFDDQFSVERPDGSNFTLKIRSTKLEDSAMYFCATLAGTLGLEQFFGPGTRLTVL.

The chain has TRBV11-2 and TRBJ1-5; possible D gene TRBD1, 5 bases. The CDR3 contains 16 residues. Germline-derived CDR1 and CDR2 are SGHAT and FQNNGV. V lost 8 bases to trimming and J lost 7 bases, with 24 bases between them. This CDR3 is CASVGLGAGWDQPQHF. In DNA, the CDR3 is TGTGCCAGCGTTGGGCTTGGGGCAGGGTGGGACCAGCCCCAGCATTTT.

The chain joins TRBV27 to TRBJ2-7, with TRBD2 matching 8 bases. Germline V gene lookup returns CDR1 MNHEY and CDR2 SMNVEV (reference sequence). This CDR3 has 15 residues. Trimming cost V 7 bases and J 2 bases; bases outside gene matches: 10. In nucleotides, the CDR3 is TGTGCCAGCACCCATCGGGGAGCGGGGGCCTACGAGCAGTACTTC. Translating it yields CASTHRGAGAYEQYF.

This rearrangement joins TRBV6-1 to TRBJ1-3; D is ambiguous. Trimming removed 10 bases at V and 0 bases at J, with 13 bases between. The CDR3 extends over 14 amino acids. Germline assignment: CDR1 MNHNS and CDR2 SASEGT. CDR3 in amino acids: CATQVRGSGNTIYF. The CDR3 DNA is TGTGCCACCCAGGTCCGGGGCTCTGGAAACACCATATATTTT.

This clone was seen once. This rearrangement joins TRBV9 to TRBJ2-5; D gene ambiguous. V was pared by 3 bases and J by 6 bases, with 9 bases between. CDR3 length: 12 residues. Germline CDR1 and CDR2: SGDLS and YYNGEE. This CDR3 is CASSGLRKTQYF. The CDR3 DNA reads TGTGCCAGCAGCGGGCTTAGAAAGACCCAGTACTTC.

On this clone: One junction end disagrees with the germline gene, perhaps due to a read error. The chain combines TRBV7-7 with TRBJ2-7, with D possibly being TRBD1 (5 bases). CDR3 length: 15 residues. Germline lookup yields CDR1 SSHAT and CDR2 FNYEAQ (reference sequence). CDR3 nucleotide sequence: TGTGCTAGCAGCTTAGGTGCAGGGTATCCCTACGAGCAGTACTTC. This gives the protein CASSLGAGYPYEQYF.

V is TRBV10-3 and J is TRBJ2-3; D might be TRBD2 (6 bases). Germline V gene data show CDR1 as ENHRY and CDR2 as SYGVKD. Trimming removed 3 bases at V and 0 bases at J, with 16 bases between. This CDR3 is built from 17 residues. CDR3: CAISDPGGLGSTDTQYF. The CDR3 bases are TGTGCCATCAGTGACCCCGGGGGTCTGGGTAGCACAGATACGCAGTATTTT.

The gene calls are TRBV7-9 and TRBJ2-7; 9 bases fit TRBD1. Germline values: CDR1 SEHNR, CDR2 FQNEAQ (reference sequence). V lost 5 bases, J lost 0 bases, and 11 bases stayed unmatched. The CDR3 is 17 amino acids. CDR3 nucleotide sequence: TGTGCCAGCAGCCCCACCTCCGGGACAGGGAGCTCCTACGAGCAGTACTTC. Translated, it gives CASSPTSGTGSSYEQYF.

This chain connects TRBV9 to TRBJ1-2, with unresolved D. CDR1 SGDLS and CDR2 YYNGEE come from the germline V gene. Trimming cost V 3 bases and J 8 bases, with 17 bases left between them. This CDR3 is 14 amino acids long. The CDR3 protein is CASSATNSFGGYTF. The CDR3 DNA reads TGTGCCAGCAGCGCCACGAACAGTTTCGGGGGCTACACCTTC.